This T cell receptor beta chain was captured in a study of beta chain features in type 1 diabetes. Of the isolated RNA, all was reverse transcribed, and so the sequenced material was expressed TCRB transcripts. Here immunoSEQ multiplex PCR was the method, and the copy in TCRdb shows in-frame clones only, minus some. The sample contains more than 300,000 clones, about 12% of which appear only once. Trimming took off 6 bases at V and 5 bases at J, with 20 bases between the two ends. Germline V gene sequence: CDR1 LNHDA, CDR2 SQIVND (reference sequence). The CDR3 contains 15 residues. The sequenced sample was naive CD4+ T cells from blood. This receptor was taken from a man between 18 and 29 years old in good health. This chain connects TRBV19 to TRBJ2-7, with D tentatively TRBD1 (6 bases). CDR3 region: CASSLLNTGKDEQYF. CDR3 DNA sequence: TGTGCCAGTAGCCTCCTGAACACAGGGAAGGACGAGCAGTACTTC.